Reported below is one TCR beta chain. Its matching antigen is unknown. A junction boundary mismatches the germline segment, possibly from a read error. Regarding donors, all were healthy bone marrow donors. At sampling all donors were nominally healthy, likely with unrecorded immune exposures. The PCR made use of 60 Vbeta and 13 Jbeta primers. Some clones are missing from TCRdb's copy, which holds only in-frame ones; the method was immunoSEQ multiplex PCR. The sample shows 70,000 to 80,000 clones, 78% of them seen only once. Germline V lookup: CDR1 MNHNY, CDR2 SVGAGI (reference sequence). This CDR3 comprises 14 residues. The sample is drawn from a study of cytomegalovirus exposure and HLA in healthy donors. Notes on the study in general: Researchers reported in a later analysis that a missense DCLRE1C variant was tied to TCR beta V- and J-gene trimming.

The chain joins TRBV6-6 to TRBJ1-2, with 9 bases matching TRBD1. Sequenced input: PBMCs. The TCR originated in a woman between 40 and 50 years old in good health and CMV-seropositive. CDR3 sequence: CTSSSPGQGYGYTF. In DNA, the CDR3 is TGTACCAGCAGTTCCCCGGGACAGGGCTATGGCTACACCTTC.